These T cell receptor beta chains were read from a single sample in a study of shared clonotypes between healthy human individuals. Assay used: immunoSEQ multiplex PCR; TCRdb lists only in-frame clones, some missing. Among more than 2,000,000 clones listed, 90% to 95% were seen once. The sequencing input was naive CD4+ T cells sorted from blood. Receptors were obtained from a man aged 18-30 years in good health. Both conserved end residues are part of each CDR3. A D gene is named only where the DNA matches it firmly. Expanded clones are given a class, and other clones once, few, many or no size at all.

D gene | clone size | J gene | V gene | CDR3 protein | CDR3 DNA
- | - | TRBJ1-1 | TRBV18 | CASSPPTPGMNTEAFF | TGTGCCAGCTCACCACCCACCCCAGGGATGAACACTGAAGCTTTCTTT
TRBD1 | - | TRBJ2-7 | TRBV6-5 | CASSSSGTGGGEQYF | TGTGCCAGCAGTTCGTCCGGGACAGGGGGTGGCGAGCAGTACTTC
- | - | TRBJ1-5 | TRBV2 | CASSADSTYQPQHF | TGTGCCAGCAGTGCTGACAGTACCTATCAGCCCCAGCATTTT
TRBD1 | - | TRBJ1-2 | TRBV6-5 | CASRIQTGNYGYTF | TGTGCCAGCAGAATCCAGACAGGGAACTATGGCTACACCTTC
TRBD1 | - | TRBJ2-2 | TRBV4-3 | CASSQGTGGTGELFF | TGCGCCAGCAGCCAGGGGACAGGCGGGACCGGGGAGCTGTTTTTT
- | - | TRBJ2-5 | TRBV7-7 | CASSATGLGETQYF | TGTGCTAGCAGCGCCACAGGGTTGGGGGAGACCCAGTACTTC
- | - | TRBJ2-1 | TRBV27 | CASSSPRPYNEQFF | TGTGCCAGCAGTTCCCCTCGCCCGTACAATGAGCAGTTCTTC
- | - | TRBJ2-2 | TRBV27 | CASSLLPGRFTGELFF | TGTGCCAGCAGTTTATTACCAGGGAGGTTCACCGGGGAGCTGTTTTTT
- | - | TRBJ1-6 | TRBV19 | CASSVGVDSPLHF | TGTGCCAGTAGTGTAGGGGTTGATTCACCCCTCCACTTT
TRBD1 | - | TRBJ1-1 | TRBV6-5 | CASSRDRGNTEAFF | TGTGCCAGCAGCCGGGACAGGGGGAACACTGAAGCTTTCTTT
- | - | TRBJ1-2 | TRBV7-2 | CASSLESTLGYTF | TGTGCCAGCAGCTTAGAATCGACCCTTGGCTACACCTTC
TRBD1 | - | TRBJ2-5 | TRBV29-1 | CSVRQGNEQYF | TGCAGCGTTAGACAGGGTAATGAGCAGTACTTC
TRBD1 | - | TRBJ2-1 | TRBV4-3 | CASSQVGTGINEQFF | TGCGCCAGCAGCCAAGTGGGGACAGGAATCAATGAGCAGTTCTTC
- | - | TRBJ1-1 | TRBV2 | CASRGQVIEAFF | TGTGCCAGCAGGGGACAAGTCATTGAAGCTTTCTTT
TRBD1 | once | TRBJ2-7 | TRBV7-2 | CASSTRQGLVYEQYF | TGTGCCAGCAGCACCAGACAGGGCCTAGTCTACGAGCAGTACTTC
TRBD1 | - | TRBJ2-2 | TRBV27 | CASSFGTGYTGELFF | TGTGCCAGCAGTTTCGGGACAGGGTACACCGGGGAGCTGTTTTTT
TRBD2 | - | TRBJ2-3 | TRBV18 | CASSPGGRETDTQYF | TGTGCCAGCTCACCCGGCGGGCGGGAGACAGATACGCAGTATTTT
- | - | TRBJ2-7 | TRBV7-2 | CASSSGIEQYF | TGTGCCAGCAGCTCAGGGATTGAGCAGTACTTC
- | - | TRBJ2-7 | TRBV12-5 | CASGLFTTGTYEQYF | TGTGCTAGTGGTTTGTTCACGACGGGTACCTACGAGCAGTACTTC
TRBD1 | - | TRBJ1-6 | TRBV10-1 | CASSADRGSPLHF | TGCGCCAGCAGTGCGGACAGGGGTTCACCCCTCCACTTT
- | - | TRBJ2-3 | TRBV27 | CASSLRAVRGGTDTQYF | TGTGCCAGCAGTTTACGGGCCGTGCGGGGCGGGACAGATACGCAGTATTTT
- | - | TRBJ2-5 | TRBV7-2 | CASSLSTRETQYF | TGTGCCAGCAGCTTAAGTACTCGGGAGACCCAGTACTTC
- | - | TRBJ2-1 | TRBV6-6 | CASSRGDEQFF | TGTGCCAGCAGTCGAGGGGATGAGCAGTTCTTC
- | - | TRBJ2-5 | TRBV5-1 | CASSLVRGQYF | TGCGCCAGCAGCTTGGTACGGGGCCAGTACTTC
- | - | TRBJ1-2 | TRBV27 | CASARWGYGYTF | TGTGCCAGCGCCCGGTGGGGCTATGGCTACACCTTC
TRBD2 | - | TRBJ2-5 | TRBV2 | CASNSGTTQETQYF | TGTGCCAGCAATTCCGGGACTACCCAAGAGACCCAGTACTTC
- | - | TRBJ1-1 | TRBV19 | CASSIRRGGSTEAFF | TGTGCCAGTAGTATCCGTCGGGGGGGATCAACTGAAGCTTTCTTT
TRBD1 | - | TRBJ1-6 | TRBV7-2 | CASSFDRGISPLHF | TGTGCCAGCAGCTTTGACAGGGGGATCTCACCCCTCCACTTT
TRBD1 | - | TRBJ1-1 | TRBV6-4 | CASSDGQGKGNTEAFF | TGTGCCAGCAGTGACGGACAGGGGAAGGGGAACACTGAAGCTTTCTTT
- | - | TRBJ1-4 | TRBV4-3 | CASSQDLGGEKLFF | TGCGCCAGCAGCCAAGATCTTGGGGGGGAAAAACTGTTTTTT
- | - | TRBJ2-2 | TRBV7-2 | CASSPPAGLAGELFF | TGTGCCAGCAGCCCCCCGGCGGGGTTGGCCGGGGAGCTGTTTTTT
- | - | TRBJ1-1 | TRBV15 | CATSRATGLNTEAFF | TGTGCCACCAGCAGAGCTACGGGGCTGAACACTGAAGCTTTCTTT
TRBD2 | - | TRBJ2-3 | TRBV18 | CASSPSGGRTDTQYF | TGTGCCAGCTCACCCTCGGGGGGACGCACAGATACGCAGTATTTT
- | few | TRBJ1-1 | TRBV9 | CASSVGWGGMNTEAFF | TGTGCCAGCAGCGTAGGCTGGGGGGGAATGAACACTGAAGCTTTCTTT
- | - | TRBJ2-1 | TRBV6-1 | CACLRGNEQFF | TGTGCCTGTCTCCGGGGGAATGAGCAGTTCTTC
TRBD1 | - | TRBJ2-3 | TRBV7-6 | CASTGQERGTQYF | TGTGCCAGCACCGGACAGGAGCGCGGTACGCAGTATTTT
TRBD1 | - | TRBJ1-1 | TRBV12-5 | CASGLVLGRGHTEAFF | TGTGCTAGTGGTTTGGTACTGGGCAGGGGGCACACTGAAGCTTTCTTT
- | - | TRBJ2-6 | TRBV5-1 | CASRPGSSGANVLTF | TGCGCCAGCAGACCGGGGAGCTCTGGGGCCAACGTCCTGACTTTC
TRBD1 | - | TRBJ1-1 | TRBV6-6 | CASSTGQVLQGAFF | TGTGCCAGCAGTACGGGACAGGTTCTTCAAGGAGCTTTCTTT
- | - | TRBJ2-6 | TRBV9 | CASSVETGLSGANVLTF | TGTGCCAGCAGCGTAGAAACGGGGCTCTCTGGGGCCAACGTCCTGACTTTC
TRBD2 | - | TRBJ2-2 | TRBV19 | CASSSQWGGTGELFF | TGTGCCAGTAGTTCGCAGTGGGGGGGCACCGGGGAGCTGTTTTTT
TRBD1 | - | TRBJ2-7 | TRBV9 | CASSGTGSYEQYF | TGTGCCAGTTCCGGGACAGGGTCCTACGAGCAGTACTTC
TRBD1 | - | TRBJ2-7 | TRBV6-5 | CASSYSGTGEYEQYF | TGTGCCAGCAGTTACTCCGGGACAGGGGAATACGAGCAGTACTTC
TRBD1 | - | TRBJ2-7 | TRBV6-1 | CASSTTDRGRYEQYF | TGTGCCAGCAGTACTACGGACAGGGGAAGGTACGAGCAGTACTTC
- | - | TRBJ2-7 | TRBV30 | CAWSVGEGPSYEQYF | TGTGCCTGGAGTGTAGGAGAAGGGCCGTCCTACGAGCAGTACTTC
TRBD2 | - | TRBJ2-7 | TRBV6-1 | CASHGLARREYF | TGTGCCAGCCACGGACTAGCGCGCCGGGAGTACTTC
- | - | TRBJ1-1 | TRBV5-8 | CASSLYRVNTEAFF | TGTGCCAGCAGCTTATACAGGGTGAACACTGAAGCTTTCTTT
- | - | TRBJ1-5 | TRBV6-5 | CASSYDSGASQPQHF | TGTGCCAGCAGTTACGACAGCGGGGCAAGTCAGCCCCAGCATTTT
- | - | TRBJ2-7 | TRBV6-1 | CASSVGPNSYEQYF | TGTGCCAGCAGTGTAGGACCCAACAGCTACGAGCAGTACTTC
- | - | TRBJ2-1 | TRBV30 | CAWSLWDGEQFF | TGTGCCTGGAGTCTATGGGATGGTGAGCAGTTCTTC
- | - | TRBJ2-5 | TRBV21-1 | CASTRRDNEETQYF | TGTGCCAGCACGAGGAGGGACAACGAAGAGACCCAGTACTTC
- | - | TRBJ1-2 | TRBV5-4 | CASSLQQGLKANYGYTF | TGTGCCAGCAGCTTGCAACAGGGCCTAAAAGCTAACTATGGCTACACCTTC
- | - | TRBJ2-5 | TRBV10-3 | CAIRGGGETQYF | TGTGCCATCAGGGGCGGAGGAGAGACCCAGTACTTC
- | - | TRBJ1-1 | TRBV19 | CASSINPKTEAFF | TGTGCCAGTAGTATAAACCCCAAGACTGAAGCTTTCTTT
- | - | TRBJ2-5 | TRBV5-1 | CASSFHAGPNRLQETQYF | TGCGCCAGCAGCTTCCACGCCGGTCCGAACCGACTCCAAGAGACCCAGTACTTC
- | - | TRBJ1-4 | TRBV6-5 | CASSFVTGRNEKLFF | TGTGCCAGCAGCTTCGTCACAGGCCGTAATGAAAAACTGTTTTTT
- | - | TRBJ1-2 | TRBV7-9 | CASTRGGNYGYTF | TGTGCCAGCACACGGGGTGGAAACTATGGCTACACCTTC
TRBD2 | - | TRBJ2-3 | TRBV5-1 | CASSRAPGLAGVGDTQYF | TGCGCCAGCAGCCGGGCCCCGGGACTAGCGGGAGTCGGAGATACGCAGTATTTT